The 18 T cell receptor beta chains listed next were all sequenced from one sample in a study of CD8 T cell repertoires and HIV-1 epitope variants. Clones were read by immunoSEQ multiplex PCR, and TCRdb kept only the in-frame ones, dropping some. The data show roughly 2,000 clones, about 72% seen once. These TCRs are of unknown antigen specificity. Sequencing used cultured CD8+ T cells derived from PBMCs. These receptors originate from a male donor with HIV.

The chain links TRBV6-1 to TRBJ2-7; D may correspond to TRBD1 or TRBD2 (5 bases each). V was clipped by 2 bases and J by 3 bases, with 11 bases between them. CDR1 and CDR2 (germline): MNHNS, SASEGT. This CDR3 region has 14 residues. Here the CDR3 reads CASSELGDLYEQYF. CDR3 sequence (DNA): TGTGCCAGCAGTGAACTTGGGGACCTCTACGAGCAGTACTTC.

This chain connects TRBV28 to TRBJ2-7; 14 bases map to TRBD2. Germline CDR1 MDHEN, CDR2 SYDVKM. The CDR3 contains 16 residues. Trimming took 4 bases from V and 6 from J; bases not matched to a gene: 8. In DNA, the CDR3 is TGTGCCAGCAGTTCCGGGACTAGCGGGAGTCGGCTCGAGCAGTACTTC. Its protein product is CASSSGTSGSRLEQYF.

The chain employs TRBV5-1 and TRBJ2-7, with D tentatively TRBD2 (5 bases). The CDR3 runs to 14 residues. Trimming removed 6 bases at V and 5 bases at J, with 18 bases between. Germline V gives CDR1 SGHRS, CDR2 YFSETQ. The CDR3 protein is CASNPSGFRDEQYF. For the CDR3, the DNA is TGCGCCAGCAACCCCTCGGGGTTCCGGGACGAGCAGTACTTC.

V gene TRBV28 combines with J gene TRBJ1-1; 10 bases are shared with TRBD1. The CDR3 sequence is 15 residues long. V lost 5 bases, J lost 3 bases, and 6 bases stayed unmatched. Germline loops: CDR1 MDHEN, CDR2 SYDVKM. The CDR3 protein is CASSPIGQGDTEAFF. CDR3 DNA: TGTGCCAGCAGTCCGATAGGACAGGGGGACACTGAAGCTTTCTTT.

The chain has TRBV28 and TRBJ1-5; D is unclear. The CDR3 has 17 residues. V dropped 7 bases and J dropped 0 bases, with 19 bases sitting between them. CDR1 MDHEN and CDR2 SYDVKM come from the germline V gene. CDR3 loop: CASNSDAWPYSNQPQHF. The CDR3 DNA reads TGTGCCAGCAATTCGGACGCCTGGCCCTATAGCAATCAGCCCCAGCATTTT. Drawing the rest from reference TRBV28 and TRBJ1-5, the complete variable domain is DVKVTQSSRYLVKRTGEKVFLECVQDMDHENMFWYRQDPGLGLRLIYFSYDVKMKEKGDIPEGYSVSREKKERFSLILESASTNQTSMYLCASNSDAWPYSNQPQHFGDGTRLSIL.

The sample holds a few counts of this clone. This chain connects TRBV11-1 to TRBJ2-7; 7 bases fit TRBD1. Trimming cost V 2 bases and J 2 bases; bases outside gene matches: 0. The CDR3 length is 13 residues. In germline, CDR1 is SGHAT, CDR2 FQDESV (reference sequence). For the CDR3, the DNA is TGTGCCAGCAGCTTACAGGGGGCCTACGAGCAGTACTTC. It yields the protein CASSLQGAYEQYF.

The rearrangement links TRBV29-1 to TRBJ1-6; 7 bases map to TRBD1. Trimming removed 6 bases from V and 8 bases from J; junction bases left unmatched: 7. Germline lookup yields CDR1 SQVTM and CDR2 ANQGSEA. This CDR3 region has 13 residues. The CDR3 sequence: CSVKQGTDSPLHF. Written as DNA, the CDR3 is TGCAGCGTGAAACAGGGGACGGATTCACCCCTCCACTTT.

This chain uses TRBV14 with TRBJ2-2; TRBD2 agrees at 9 bases. CDR3 length equals 21 residues. After removal of 4 bases from V and 3 bases from J, the junction contained 21 bases not matched to a gene. The germline V gene encodes CDR1 SGHDN and CDR2 FVKESK. The CDR3 sequence is CASSPLASRLAEIRDTGELFF. The CDR3 bases are TGTGCCAGCAGCCCGCTTGCCTCCCGACTAGCGGAGATTAGAGACACCGGGGAGCTGTTTTTT.

The rearrangement joins TRBV7-2 to TRBJ2-5, with 10 bases aligning to TRBD2. V dropped 3 bases and J dropped 2; count of bases not matched to a gene: 9. The CDR3 consists of 17 residues. Germline V gene lookup returns CDR1 SGHTA and CDR2 FQGNSA. The chain's CDR3 is CASSLPRAGGKQETQYF. In nucleotides, the CDR3 is TGTGCCAGCAGCTTGCCCAGAGCGGGGGGGAAACAAGAGACCCAGTACTTC.

This chain uses TRBV11-1 with TRBJ2-1; 14 bases map to TRBD2. In germline, CDR1 is SGHAT, CDR2 FQDESV (reference sequence). V shed 3 bases and J 7 bases; nucleotides not matched to a gene: 2. This CDR3 comprises 15 residues. CDR3 in DNA: TGTGCCAGCAGCTTTGGGACTAGCGGGAGTAATGAGCAGTTCTTC. Amino acids: CASSFGTSGSNEQFF. The full variable domain, rest sourced from reference TRBV11-1 and TRBJ2-1, is EAEVAQSPRYKITEKSQAVAFWCDPISGHATLYWYRQILGQGPELLVQFQDESVVDDSQLPKDRFSAERLKGVDSTLKIQPAELGDSAMYLCASSFGTSGSNEQFFGPGTRLTVL.

This clone has only one observation. The CDR3: CASSEPSGSTDTQYF. CDR3 sequence (DNA): TGCGCCAGCAGTGAGCCTAGCGGGAGCACAGATACGCAGTATTTT. V and J are TRBV10-2 and TRBJ2-3, with TRBD2 matching 8 bases. V dropped 2 bases and J dropped 0; count of bases not matched to a gene: 1. The germline CDR1 and CDR2 sequences are WSHSY and SAAADI. The CDR3 runs 15 residues.

In DNA form, the CDR3 reads TGTGCCAGCAGTTCTACATCGACTAGCGGAGACACAGATACGCAGTATTTT. Translated: CASSSTSTSGDTDTQYF. V is TRBV27 and J is TRBJ2-3; TRBD2 aligns across 9 bases. The CDR3 contains 17 residues. Germline V gives CDR1 MNHEY, CDR2 SMNVEV (reference sequence). V trimming: 4 bases; J trimming: 2 bases; junction bases outside the gene matches: 10.

V is TRBV28 and J is TRBJ1-1, with TRBD1 identical over 9 bases. The germline V gene encodes CDR1 MDHEN and CDR2 SYDVKM. The CDR3 sequence is 17 residues long. With V trimmed by 3 bases and J by 0 bases, 8 bases remained unmatched. This chain's CDR3 is CASSFDSGQGMNTEAFF. CDR3 sequence (DNA): TGTGCCAGCAGTTTTGACTCGGGACAGGGCATGAACACTGAAGCTTTCTTT.

V usage is TRBV28 and J usage is TRBJ2-1, with D uncertain. The CDR3 runs 14 residues. Trimming left V 5 bases short and J 6 bases short, with 14 bases between. Germline-derived CDR1 and CDR2 are MDHEN and SYDVKM. CDR3 in DNA: TGTGCCAGCAGTAAACCTCTAGGATTCAATGAGCAGTTCTTC. It codes for CASSKPLGFNEQFF.

The V gene is TRBV7-2, the J gene TRBJ2-2; D is possibly TRBD2 (5 bases). This CDR3 contains 13 residues. Germline CDR1 reads SGHTA; CDR2 reads FQGNSA. V lost 2 bases to trimming and J lost 7 bases, with 8 bases between them. CDR3: CASSLIGDGELFF. The CDR3, as DNA: TGTGCCAGCAGCTTAATCGGGGACGGGGAGCTGTTTTTT.

V is TRBV10-3 and J is TRBJ1-4; no reliable D call. Germline CDR1 and CDR2: ENHRY and SYGVKD. This CDR3 has 14 residues. The V end was cut by 1 base, the J end by 0 bases, with 3 bases between. CDR3 sequence (DNA): TGTGCCATCAGTGAGTACGCAACTAATGAAAAACTGTTTTTT. Encoded protein: CAISEYATNEKLFF.

This clone was counted once. The V gene is TRBV13, the J gene TRBJ2-7; 11 bases agree with TRBD2. This CDR3 is 16 amino acids long. Germline-derived CDR1 and CDR2 are PRHDT and FYEKMQ (reference sequence). V trimming: 4 bases; J trimming: 2 bases; junction bases outside the gene matches: 7. CDR3 amino acids: CASSSETSGEPYEQYF. As DNA, the CDR3 is TGTGCCAGCAGCTCTGAGACTAGCGGGGAACCCTACGAGCAGTACTTC. Together with reference TRBV13 and TRBJ2-7, the CDR3 gives the full variable domain: AAGVIQSPRHLIKEKRETATLKCYPIPRHDTVYWYQQGPGQDPQFLISFYEKMQSDKGSIPDRFSAQQFSDYHSELNMSSLELGDSALYFCASSSETSGEPYEQYFGPGTRLTVT.

This clone came up once. The chain has TRBV9 and TRBJ1-1; D call uncertain. The germline CDR1 and CDR2 sequences are SGDLS and YYNGEE. This CDR3 has 15 residues. Trimming shortened V by 4 bases and J by 1 base, and 14 bases separated the two germline ends. The CDR3 region is CASSPGGETNTEAFF. The CDR3 nucleotides read TGTGCCAGCAGCCCAGGCGGGGAAACGAACACTGAAGCTTTCTTT.